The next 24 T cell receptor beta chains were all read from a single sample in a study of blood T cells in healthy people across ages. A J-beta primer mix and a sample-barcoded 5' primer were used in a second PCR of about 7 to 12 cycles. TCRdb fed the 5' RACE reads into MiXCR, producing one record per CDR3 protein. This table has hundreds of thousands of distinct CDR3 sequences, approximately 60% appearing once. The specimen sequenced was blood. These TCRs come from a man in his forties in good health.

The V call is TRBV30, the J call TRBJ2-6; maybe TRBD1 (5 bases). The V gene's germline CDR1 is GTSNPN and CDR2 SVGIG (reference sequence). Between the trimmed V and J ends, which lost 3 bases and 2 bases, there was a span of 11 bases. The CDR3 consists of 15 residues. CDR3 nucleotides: TGTGCCTGGAGCGCAGACAGTACTGGGGCCAACGTCCTGACTTTC. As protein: CAWSADSTGANVLTF.

CDR3 loop: CASTFQGAKYF. The CDR3 nucleotides are TGTGCCAGCACTTTCCAGGGGGCTAAGTACTTC. This chain links TRBV6-5 with TRBJ2-7; 8 bases match TRBD1. Trimming at V came to 7 bases and at J to 11 bases, leaving 7 bases not matched to a gene. The germline CDR1 and CDR2 sequences are MNHEY and SVGAGI. CDR3 size: 11 residues.

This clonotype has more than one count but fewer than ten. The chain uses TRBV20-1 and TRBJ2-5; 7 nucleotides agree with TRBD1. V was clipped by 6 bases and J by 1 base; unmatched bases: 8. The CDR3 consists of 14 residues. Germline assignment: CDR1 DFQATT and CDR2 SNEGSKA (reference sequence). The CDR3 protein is CSASKGDSQETQYF. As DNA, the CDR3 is TGCAGTGCCTCGAAGGGGGACAGCCAAGAGACCCAGTACTTC.

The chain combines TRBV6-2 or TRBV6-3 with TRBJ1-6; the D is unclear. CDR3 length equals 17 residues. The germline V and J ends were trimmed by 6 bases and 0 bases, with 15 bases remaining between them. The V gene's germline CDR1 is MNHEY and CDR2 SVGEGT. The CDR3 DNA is TGTGCCAGCAGGCCGATCAGGCTAGTCTCCTATAATTCACCCCTCCACTTT. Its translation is CASRPIRLVSYNSPLHF.

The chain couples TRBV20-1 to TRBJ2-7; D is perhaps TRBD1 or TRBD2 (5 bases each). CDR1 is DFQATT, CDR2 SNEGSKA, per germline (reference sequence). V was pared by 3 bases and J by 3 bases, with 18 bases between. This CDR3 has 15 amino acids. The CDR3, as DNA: TGCAGTGCTAGGGGCGAGGGGACCTTGGGCTACGAGCAGTACTTC. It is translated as CSARGEGTLGYEQYF.

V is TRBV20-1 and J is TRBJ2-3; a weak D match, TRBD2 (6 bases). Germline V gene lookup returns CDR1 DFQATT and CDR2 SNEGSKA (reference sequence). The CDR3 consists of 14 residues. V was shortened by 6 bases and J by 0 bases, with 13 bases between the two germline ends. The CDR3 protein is CSAAGRSSTDTQYF. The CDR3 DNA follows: TGCAGTGCGGCGGGACGCTCAAGCACAGATACGCAGTATTTT.

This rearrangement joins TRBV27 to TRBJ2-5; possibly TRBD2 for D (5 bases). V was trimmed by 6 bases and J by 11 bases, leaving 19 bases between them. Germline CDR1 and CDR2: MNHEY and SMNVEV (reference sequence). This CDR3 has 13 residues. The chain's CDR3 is CASSAIVPGEQYF. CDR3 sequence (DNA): TGTGCCAGCAGCGCCATCGTCCCTGGGGAGCAGTACTTC.

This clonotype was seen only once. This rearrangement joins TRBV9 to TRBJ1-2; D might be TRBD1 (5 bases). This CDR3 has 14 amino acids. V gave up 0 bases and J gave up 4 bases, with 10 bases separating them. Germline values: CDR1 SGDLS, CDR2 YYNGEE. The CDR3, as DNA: TGTGCCAGCAGCGTAGGAGGGCAGGGCTATGGCTACACCTTC. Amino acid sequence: CASSVGGQGYGYTF.

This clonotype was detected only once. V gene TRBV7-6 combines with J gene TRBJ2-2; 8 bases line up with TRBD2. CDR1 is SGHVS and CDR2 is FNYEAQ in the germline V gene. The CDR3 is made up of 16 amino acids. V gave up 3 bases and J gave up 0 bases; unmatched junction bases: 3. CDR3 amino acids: CASSLNGGANTGELFF. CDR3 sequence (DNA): TGTGCCAGCAGCTTGAACGGGGGGGCGAACACCGGGGAGCTGTTTTTT.

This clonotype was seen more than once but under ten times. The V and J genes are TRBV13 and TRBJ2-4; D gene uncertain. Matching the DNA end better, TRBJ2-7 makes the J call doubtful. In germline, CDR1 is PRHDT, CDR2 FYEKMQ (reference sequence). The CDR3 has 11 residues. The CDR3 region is CASSRRYEQYF. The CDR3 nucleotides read TGTGCCAGCAGCAGGCGCTACGAGCAGTACTTC.

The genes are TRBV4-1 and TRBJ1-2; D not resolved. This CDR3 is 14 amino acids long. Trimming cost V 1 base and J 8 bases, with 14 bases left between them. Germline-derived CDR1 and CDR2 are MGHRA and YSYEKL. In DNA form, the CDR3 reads TGCGCCAGCAGCCAAGTGAGGGTCCGCCGAGGCTACACCTTC. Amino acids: CASSQVRVRRGYTF.

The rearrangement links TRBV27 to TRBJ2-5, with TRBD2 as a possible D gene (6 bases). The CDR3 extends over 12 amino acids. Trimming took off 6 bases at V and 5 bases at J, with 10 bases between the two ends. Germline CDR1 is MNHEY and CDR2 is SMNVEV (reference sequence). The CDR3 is CASRDGGETQYF. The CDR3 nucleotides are TGTGCCAGCAGAGATGGGGGGGAGACCCAGTACTTC.

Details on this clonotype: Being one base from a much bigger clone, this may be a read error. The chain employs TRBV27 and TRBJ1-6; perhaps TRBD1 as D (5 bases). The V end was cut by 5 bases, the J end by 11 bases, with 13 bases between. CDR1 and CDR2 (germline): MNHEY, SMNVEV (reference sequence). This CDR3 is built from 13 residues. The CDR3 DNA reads TGTGCCAGCAGTCCCACAGGAAACCCACCCCTCCACTTT. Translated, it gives CASSPTGNPPLHF.

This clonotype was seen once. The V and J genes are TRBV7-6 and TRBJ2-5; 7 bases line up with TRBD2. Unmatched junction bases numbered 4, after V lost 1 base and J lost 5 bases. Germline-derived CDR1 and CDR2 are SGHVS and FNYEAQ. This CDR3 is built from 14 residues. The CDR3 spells CASSLDGEGETQYF. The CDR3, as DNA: TGTGCCAGCAGCTTAGATGGGGAGGGGGAGACCCAGTACTTC.

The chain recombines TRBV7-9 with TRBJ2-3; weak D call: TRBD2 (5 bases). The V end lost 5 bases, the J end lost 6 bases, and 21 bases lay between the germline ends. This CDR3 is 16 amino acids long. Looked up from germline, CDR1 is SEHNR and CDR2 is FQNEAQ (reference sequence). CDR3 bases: TGTGCCAGCAGCCCCCTCCGAGGACTCCCGAAGGATACGCAGTATTTT. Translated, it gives CASSPLRGLPKDTQYF.

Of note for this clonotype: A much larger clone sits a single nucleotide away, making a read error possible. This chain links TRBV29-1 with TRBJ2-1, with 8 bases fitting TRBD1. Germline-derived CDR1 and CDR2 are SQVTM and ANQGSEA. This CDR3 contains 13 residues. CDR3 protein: CSIERRQGNEQFF. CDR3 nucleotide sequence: TGCAGCATTGAAAGGCGACAGGGGAATGAGCAGTTCTTC.

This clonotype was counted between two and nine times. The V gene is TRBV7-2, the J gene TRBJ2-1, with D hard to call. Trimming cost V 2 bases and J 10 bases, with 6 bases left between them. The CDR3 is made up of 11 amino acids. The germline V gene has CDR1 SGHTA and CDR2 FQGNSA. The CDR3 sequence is CASSLLVEQFF. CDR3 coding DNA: TGTGCCAGCAGCTTATTAGTCGAGCAGTTCTTC.

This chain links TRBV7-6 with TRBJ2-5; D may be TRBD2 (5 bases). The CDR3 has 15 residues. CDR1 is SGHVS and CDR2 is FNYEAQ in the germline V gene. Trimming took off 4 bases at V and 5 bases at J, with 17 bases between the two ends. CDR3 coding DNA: TGTGCCAGCAGCTCAGAAAGCGGTAGTGGGGAGACCCAGTACTTC. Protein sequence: CASSSESGSGETQYF.

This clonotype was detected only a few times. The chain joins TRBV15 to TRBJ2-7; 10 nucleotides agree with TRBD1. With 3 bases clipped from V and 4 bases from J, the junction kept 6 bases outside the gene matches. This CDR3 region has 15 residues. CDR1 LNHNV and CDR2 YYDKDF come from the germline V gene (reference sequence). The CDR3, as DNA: TGTGCCACCAGCAGGCCGGGACAGGGGACATACGAGCAGTACTTC. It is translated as CATSRPGQGTYEQYF.

The CDR3 region has the DNA TGTGCCAGCAGTTTGAGGGTCGGCGGCGCTCTGAACTATGGCTACACCTTC. Its translation: CASSLRVGGALNYGYTF. The chain couples TRBV28 to TRBJ1-2; D remains ambiguous. The germline CDR1 and CDR2 sequences are MDHEN and SYDVKM. Trimming removed 3 bases from V and 2 bases from J, with 19 bases in between. This CDR3 has 17 residues.

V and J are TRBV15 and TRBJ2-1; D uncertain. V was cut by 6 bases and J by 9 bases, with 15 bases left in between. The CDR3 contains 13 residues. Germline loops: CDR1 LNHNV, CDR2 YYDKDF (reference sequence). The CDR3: CATSNLKGSEQFF. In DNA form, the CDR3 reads TGTGCCACCAGTAACCTTAAGGGATCTGAGCAGTTCTTC. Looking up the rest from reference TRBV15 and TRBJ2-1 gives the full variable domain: DAMVIQNPRYQVTQFGKPVTLSCSQTLNHNVMYWYQQKSSQAPKLLFHYYDKDFNNEADTPDNFQSRRPNTSFCFLDIRSPGLGDTAMYLCATSNLKGSEQFFGPGTRLTVL.

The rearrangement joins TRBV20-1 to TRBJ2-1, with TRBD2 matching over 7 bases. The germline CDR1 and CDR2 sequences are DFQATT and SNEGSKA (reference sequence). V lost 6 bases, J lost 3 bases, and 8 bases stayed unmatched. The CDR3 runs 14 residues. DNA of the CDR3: TGCAGTGCCGCCCTAGCGGAAGTCTACAATGAGCAGTTCTTC. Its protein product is CSAALAEVYNEQFF.

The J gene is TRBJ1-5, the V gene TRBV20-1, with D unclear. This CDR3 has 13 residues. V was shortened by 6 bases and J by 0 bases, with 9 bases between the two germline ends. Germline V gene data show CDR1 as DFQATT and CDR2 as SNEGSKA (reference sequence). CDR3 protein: CSASDYSNQPQHF. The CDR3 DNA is TGCAGTGCCTCGGATTATAGCAATCAGCCCCAGCATTTT.

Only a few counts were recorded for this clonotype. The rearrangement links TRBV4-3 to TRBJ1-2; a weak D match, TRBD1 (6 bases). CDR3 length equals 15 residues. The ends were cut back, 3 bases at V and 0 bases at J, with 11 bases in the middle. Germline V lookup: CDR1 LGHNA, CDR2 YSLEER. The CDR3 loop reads CASSHGGTPNYGYTF. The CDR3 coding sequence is TGCGCCAGCAGCCATGGGGGGACACCTAACTATGGCTACACCTTC.